The next 16 T cell receptor beta chains were all read from a single sample in a study of neurological immune-mediated disorders. MiXCR, run by TCRdb on the 5' RACE reads, gives a single entry per CDR3 protein. The table records more than 45,000 distinct CDR3 sequences, 10% of them present only once. The sequenced material came from PBMCs. The origin of the receptors is a woman between 40 and 55 years old with HTLV-1-associated myelopathy (HAM/TSP).

There are many counts of this clonotype. This rearrangement joins TRBV20-1 to TRBJ2-1, with 7 bases fitting TRBD2. Germline trimming cut 5 bases from V and 9 bases from J; bases unmatched to any gene: 16. Germline V gene lookup returns CDR1 DFQATT and CDR2 SNEGSKA (reference sequence). This CDR3 has 15 residues. The CDR3 bases are TGCAGTGCTCCCTTGTTTGCGGGGGAGAGAGGTGAGCAGTTCTTC. This encodes CSAPLFAGERGEQFF.

This clonotype appeared many times. The chain has TRBV20-1 and TRBJ2-7; 8 bases are a match to TRBD2. CDR3 size: 12 residues. The V gene's germline CDR1 is DFQATT and CDR2 SNEGSKA (reference sequence). V was pared by 5 bases and J by 5 bases, with 5 bases of the junction left unmatched. The CDR3 DNA sequence: TGCAGTGCTTTGGGACTAGGGAACGAGCAGTACTTC. Amino acids: CSALGLGNEQYF.

This clonotype was counted at least ten times. The chain carries TRBV4-3 and TRBJ2-3; possibly TRBD2 for D (7 bases). CDR3 length: 13 residues. V lost 2 bases to trimming and J lost 7 bases, with 10 bases between them. The germline gives CDR1 LGHNA, CDR2 YSLEER. CDR3 loop: CASSQRGAYTQYF. CDR3 nucleotides: TGCGCCAGCAGCCAACGGGGGGCCTATACGCAGTATTTT.

This clonotype has ten or more counts. This chain connects TRBV7-2 to TRBJ2-2; D is possibly TRBD1 (5 bases). The CDR3 length is 14 residues. Germline-derived CDR1 and CDR2 are SGHTA and FQGNSA. Between the trimmed V and J ends, which lost 7 bases and 8 bases, there was a span of 17 bases. CDR3 DNA sequence: TGTGCCAGCACAAGTAGGGGAAGGTGGGGGGAGCTGTTTTTT. Translated, it gives CASTSRGRWGELFF.

Details on this clonotype: A read error may be the cause here, since a much bigger clone is one base away. V usage is TRBV6-5 and J usage is TRBJ1-1; no clear D gene. CDR3 length: 11 amino acids. Per the germline V gene, CDR1 is MNHEY and CDR2 is SVGAGI. CDR3 region: CANKLGPEAFF. The CDR3 nucleotides read TGTGCCAACAAATTAGGCCCTGAGGCTTTCTTT.

Comment on this clonotype: Given a much more abundant clone one base away, this may be a read error. The chain carries TRBV11-2 and TRBJ2-5; weak D call: TRBD2 (6 bases). The CDR3 runs 16 residues. Germline V gene data show CDR1 as SGHAT and CDR2 as FQNNGV. V shed 1 base and J shed 6 bases, with 18 bases lying between them. As DNA, the CDR3 is TGTGCCAGCAGCTTAGGTCAACGGGACTGGGATAAGACCCAGTACTTC. Translated: CASSLGQRDWDKTQYF.

The table lists this clonotype with a few counts. This sequence joins TRBV19 and TRBJ2-5; 7 nucleotides match TRBD2. The trim removed 8 bases at V and 4 bases at J, leaving 7 bases unmatched. The V gene's germline CDR1 is LNHDA and CDR2 SQIVND (reference sequence). The CDR3 runs 13 residues. CDR3 loop: CASGGGGRETQYF. CDR3 nucleotide sequence: TGTGCCAGTGGGGGGGGAGGGCGAGAGACCCAGTACTTC.

The sample holds many counts of this clonotype. This chain links TRBV15 with TRBJ2-5; D may match TRBD1 or TRBD2 (5 bases each). Germline V gene data show CDR1 as LNHNV and CDR2 as YYDKDF (reference sequence). Trimming removed 0 bases from V and 2 bases from J, with 10 bases in between. CDR3 length: 15 amino acids. The CDR3 loop reads CATSRDPGPQETQYF. For the CDR3, the DNA is TGTGCCACCAGCAGAGATCCGGGGCCACAAGAGACCCAGTACTTC.

This clonotype was detected ten times or more. The chain couples TRBV5-1 to TRBJ2-7; TRBD1 matches at 9 bases. V shed 6 bases, J shed 4 bases, and the junction held 8 bases outside the gene matches. Germline V gene sequence: CDR1 SGHRS, CDR2 YFSETQ. This CDR3 has 14 amino acids. CDR3 nucleotides: TGCGCCAGCAAGACCGGGACAGGGTGGTACGAGCAGTACTTC. Translating it yields CASKTGTGWYEQYF.

This clonotype was recorded at least ten times. This chain links TRBV7-8 with TRBJ1-1, with D perhaps TRBD1 (6 bases). V was clipped by 7 bases and J by 1 base, with 13 bases between them. Germline-derived CDR1 and CDR2 are SGHVS and FQNEAQ. The CDR3 runs to 14 residues. The CDR3 sequence is CASKLGTQNTEAFF. Here the CDR3 DNA reads TGTGCCAGCAAATTGGGGACACAGAACACTGAAGCTTTCTTT.

This clonotype was seen at least ten times. The V and J genes are TRBV21-1 and TRBJ1-1; the DNA was not used to check the table's D call, TRBD1. TRBV21-1 is classified as a pseudogene. The CDR3 extends over 16 amino acids. The CDR3 DNA reads TGTGCCAGCAGCAAAGAGGTTGAGACAGGGAAAAAAGAAGCTTTCTTT. Its protein product is CASSKEVETGKKEAFF.

Ten or more counts support this clonotype. The CDR3 bases are TGTGCCAGCAGCTCCGGAGTAAGGGGTACGAGCACAGATACGCAGTATTTT. Translation: CASSSGVRGTSTDTQYF. V is TRBV7-6 and J is TRBJ2-3; a weak D match, TRBD1 (5 bases). This CDR3 has 17 amino acids. V lost 4 bases and J lost 0, with 17 bases in between. Looked up from germline, CDR1 is SGHVS and CDR2 is FNYEAQ.

The table lists this clonotype with many counts. This chain links TRBV20-1 with TRBJ1-1; D is ambiguous. The CDR3 loop spans 11 amino acids. The germline V gene has CDR1 DFQATT and CDR2 SNEGSKA (reference sequence). The V and J ends lost 8 bases and 3 bases respectively, with 10 bases between them. The CDR3 bases are TGCAGTACGAAGAAGGACACTGAAGCTTTCTTT. It specifies CSTKKDTEAFF.

This clonotype has ten or more counts. The chain uses TRBV20-1 and TRBJ2-7, with unresolved D. The V end lost 6 bases, the J end lost 7 bases, and 13 bases lay between the germline ends. Germline CDR1 reads DFQATT; CDR2 reads SNEGSKA (reference sequence). This CDR3 spans 11 amino acids. CDR3 DNA: TGCAGTGCCCGCTTGGGCCCTGAGCAGTACTTC. It codes for CSARLGPEQYF.

Concerning this clonotype: Germline is not matched at one junction end, which may reflect a read error. The rearrangement joins TRBV9 to TRBJ2-2, with D perhaps given as TRBD1 or TRBD2 (7 bases each). The CDR3 has 11 amino acids. Germline V gene sequence: CDR1 SGDLS, CDR2 YYNGEE. The CDR3 nucleotides are TGTGCCAGCAGCGCAGGGGGGGGGCTGTTTTTT. It specifies CASSAGGGLFF.

This clonotype occurred many times. The chain combines TRBV11-3 with TRBJ1-6; 7 bases map to TRBD1. Trimming cost V 5 bases and J 0 bases; bases outside gene matches: 10. CDR3 size: 18 residues. Germline V gene sequence: CDR1 SGHNT, CDR2 YENEEA. The CDR3 region is CASSLGTATSSYNSPLHF. CDR3 sequence (DNA): TGTGCCAGCAGCCTCGGGACAGCGACCAGCTCCTATAATTCACCCCTCCACTTT.